This TCR beta chain came from a study of T cells in Graves' hyperthyroidism and ophthalmopathy. Study as a whole: Peripheral blood specimens were obtained at initial diagnosis, prior to any treatment. Overall study findings and caveats: The model forecast ophthalmopathy, anticipating it by a median about 6.5 months before onset.

In the case of this clonotype: Its antigen is unidentified.

From RNA transcripts, TCR beta CDR3 regions were amplified. The TCR CDR3 first-round RT-PCR relied on the HTBI primer set. One entry per CDR3 protein results from TCRdb running MiXCR on the multiplex PCR reads. The sample yields about 700,000 distinct CDR3 sequences, around 15% seen once. V lost 3 bases and J 3 bases, leaving 6 bases between the germline ends. CDR1 KGHDR and CDR2 SFDVKD come from the germline V gene. CDR3 size: 13 residues. The hyperthyroidism was newly diagnosed and had lasted under 2 months; the patients were aged 18 to 65. This clonotype was sampled from a young woman with Graves' hyperthyroidism. The chain employs TRBV24-1 and TRBJ2-3, with D unresolved. Sample: blood. The CDR3 is CATSDTHTDTQYF. Written as DNA, the CDR3 is TGTGCCACCAGTGATACTCATACAGATACGCAGTATTTT.